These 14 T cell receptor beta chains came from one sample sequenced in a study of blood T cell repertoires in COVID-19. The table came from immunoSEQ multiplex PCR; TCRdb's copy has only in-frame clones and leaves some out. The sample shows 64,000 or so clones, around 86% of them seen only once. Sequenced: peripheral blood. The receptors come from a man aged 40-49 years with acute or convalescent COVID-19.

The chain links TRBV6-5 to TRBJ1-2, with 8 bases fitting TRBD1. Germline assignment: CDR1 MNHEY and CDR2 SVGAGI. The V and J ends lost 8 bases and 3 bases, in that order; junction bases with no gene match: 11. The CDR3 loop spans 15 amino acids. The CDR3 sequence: CASEDRVTSYYGYTF. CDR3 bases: TGTGCCAGCGAGGACAGGGTCACATCTTACTATGGCTACACCTTC.

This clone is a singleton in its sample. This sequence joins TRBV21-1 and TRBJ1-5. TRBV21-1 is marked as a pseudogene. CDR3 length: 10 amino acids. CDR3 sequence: CASSISSQHF. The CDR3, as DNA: TGTGCCAGCAGCATAAGTAGCCAGCATTTT.

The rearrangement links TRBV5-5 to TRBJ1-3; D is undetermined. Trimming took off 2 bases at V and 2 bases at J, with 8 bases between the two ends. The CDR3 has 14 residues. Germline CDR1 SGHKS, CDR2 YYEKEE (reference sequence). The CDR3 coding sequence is TGTGCCAGCAGCTTCGGCGGGGCTGGAAACACCATATATTTT. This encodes CASSFGGAGNTIYF.

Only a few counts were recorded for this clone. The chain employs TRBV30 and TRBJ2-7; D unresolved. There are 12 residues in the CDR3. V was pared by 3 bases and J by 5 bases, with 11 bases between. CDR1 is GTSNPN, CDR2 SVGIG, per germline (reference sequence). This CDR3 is CAWRPQYHEQYF. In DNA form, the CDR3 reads TGTGCCTGGAGGCCACAATACCACGAGCAGTACTTC.

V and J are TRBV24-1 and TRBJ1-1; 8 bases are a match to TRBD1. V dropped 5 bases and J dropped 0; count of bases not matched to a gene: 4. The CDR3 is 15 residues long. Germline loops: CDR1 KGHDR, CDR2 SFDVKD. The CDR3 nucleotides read TGTGCCACCAGTGCGACAGGGGCTATGAACACTGAAGCTTTCTTT. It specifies CATSATGAMNTEAFF.

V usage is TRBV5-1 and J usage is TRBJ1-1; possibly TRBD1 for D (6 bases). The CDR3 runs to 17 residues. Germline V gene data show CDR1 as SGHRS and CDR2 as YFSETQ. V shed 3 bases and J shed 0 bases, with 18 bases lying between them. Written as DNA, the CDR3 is TGCGCCAGCAGCTCCGAACCCCTCAGGGGCATGAACACTGAAGCTTTCTTT. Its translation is CASSSEPLRGMNTEAFF.

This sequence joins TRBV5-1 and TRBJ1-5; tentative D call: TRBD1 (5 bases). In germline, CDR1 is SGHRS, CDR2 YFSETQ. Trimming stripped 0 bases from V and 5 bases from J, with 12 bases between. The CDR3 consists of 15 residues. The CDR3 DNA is TGCGCCAGCAGCTTGGGAGGCGGGGACTATCAGCCCCAGCATTTT. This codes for CASSLGGGDYQPQHF.

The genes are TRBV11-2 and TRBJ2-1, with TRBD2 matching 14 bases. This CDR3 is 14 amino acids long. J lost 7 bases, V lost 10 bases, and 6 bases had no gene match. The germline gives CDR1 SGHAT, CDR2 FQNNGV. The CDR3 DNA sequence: TGTGCCACTTCGACTAGCGGGGGGGTTAATGAGCAGTTCTTC. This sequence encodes CATSTSGGVNEQFF.

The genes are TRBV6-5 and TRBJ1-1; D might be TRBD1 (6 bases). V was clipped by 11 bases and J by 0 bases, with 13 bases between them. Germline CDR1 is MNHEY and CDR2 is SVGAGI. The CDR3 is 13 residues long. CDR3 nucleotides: TGTGCCGGGGGGGGGCAAATGAACACTGAAGCTTTCTTT. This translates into CAGGGQMNTEAFF.

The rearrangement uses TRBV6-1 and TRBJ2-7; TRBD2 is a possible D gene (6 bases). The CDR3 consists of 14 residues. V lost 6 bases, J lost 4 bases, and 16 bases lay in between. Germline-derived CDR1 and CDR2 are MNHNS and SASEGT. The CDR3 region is CASRAGLKIYEQYF. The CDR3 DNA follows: TGTGCCAGCAGGGCGGGACTTAAGATTTACGAGCAGTACTTC.

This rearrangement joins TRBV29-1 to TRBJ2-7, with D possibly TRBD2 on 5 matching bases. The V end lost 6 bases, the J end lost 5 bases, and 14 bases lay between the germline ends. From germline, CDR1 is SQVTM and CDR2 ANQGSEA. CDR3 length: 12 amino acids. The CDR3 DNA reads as TGCAGCGTGGCCGGGGTTCGGGACGAGCAGTACTTC. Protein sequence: CSVAGVRDEQYF.

CDR3 sequence reads: CASSLQGASSYEQYF. The DNA of the CDR3 is TGCGCCAGCAGCCTCCAAGGGGCTAGTTCCTACGAGCAGTACTTC. The rearrangement uses TRBV5-1 and TRBJ2-7; possible D gene TRBD1, 5 bases. Trimming stripped 4 bases from V and 1 base from J, with 15 bases between. From germline, CDR1 is SGHRS and CDR2 YFSETQ. There are 15 residues in the CDR3.

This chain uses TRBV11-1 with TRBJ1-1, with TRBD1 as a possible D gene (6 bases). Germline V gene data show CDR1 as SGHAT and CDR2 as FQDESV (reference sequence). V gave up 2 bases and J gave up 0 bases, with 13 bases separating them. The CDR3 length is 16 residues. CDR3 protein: CASSLRGGPMNTEAFF. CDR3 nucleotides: TGTGCCAGCAGCTTACGCGGGGGCCCCATGAACACTGAAGCTTTCTTT.

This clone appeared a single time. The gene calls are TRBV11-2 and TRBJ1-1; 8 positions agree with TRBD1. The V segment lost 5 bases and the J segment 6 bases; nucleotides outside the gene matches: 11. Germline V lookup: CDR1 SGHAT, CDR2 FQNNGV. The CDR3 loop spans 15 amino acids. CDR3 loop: CASSADRVQTAEAFF. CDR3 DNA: TGTGCCAGCAGCGCGGACAGGGTACAAACTGCTGAAGCTTTCTTT.